These 32 T cell receptor beta chains originate from one sample sequenced in a study of cytomegalovirus exposure and HLA in healthy donors. The PCR made use of 60 Vbeta and 13 Jbeta primers. Sequenced by immunoSEQ multiplex PCR; TCRdb stores in-frame clones only, minus some. The data hold some 140,000 clones, with roughly four fifths observed a single time. The source material was PBMCs. The receptors originated from a woman in her thirties or forties in good health and CMV-seronegative.

The chain links TRBV5-1 to TRBJ2-1, with D unresolved. Germline V CDR1 and CDR2: SGHRS, YFSETQ. Trimming pared 6 bases from V and 5 bases from J, leaving 9 bases between. CDR3 size: 12 residues. The CDR3 spells CASKRTDNEQFF. The CDR3 DNA reads as TGCGCCAGCAAGCGCACCGACAATGAGCAGTTCTTC. The full variable domain, its missing parts supplied by reference TRBV5-1 and TRBJ2-1, is KAGVTQTPRYLIKTRGQQVTLSCSPISGHRSVSWYQQTPGQGLQFLFEYFSETQRNKGNFPGRFSGRQFSNSRSEMNVSTLELGDSALYLCASKRTDNEQFFGPGTRLTVL.

This clone appeared a single time. The chain links TRBV27 to TRBJ1-3; TRBD1 is a possible D gene (6 bases). Trimming removed 4 bases at V and 2 bases at J, with 12 bases between. CDR1 is MNHEY, CDR2 SMNVEV, per germline (reference sequence). This CDR3 has 15 residues. The CDR3 region is CASSSTGLPGNTIYF. Here the CDR3 DNA reads TGTGCCAGCAGTTCCACAGGGCTCCCTGGAAACACCATATATTTT.

The chain combines TRBV4-2 with TRBJ2-7, with TRBD1 matching over 8 bases. This CDR3 comprises 16 residues. From germline, CDR1 is LGHNA and CDR2 YNFKEQ. The junction had 13 bases not matched to a gene; V was cut back by 4 bases and J by 5 bases. The CDR3 DNA reads as TGTGCCAGCAGCCCCGGACAGGGTGGGCGTAAGGACGAGCAGTACTTC. Its translation: CASSPGQGGRKDEQYF.

The chain is built from TRBV6-6 and TRBJ1-5, with a possible D match to TRBD1 (5 bases). The CDR3 spans 16 residues. The V gene's germline CDR1 is MNHNY and CDR2 SVGAGI (reference sequence). The V gene lost 5 bases and the J gene lost 5 bases, with 19 bases spanning the gap. CDR3 loop: CASSPRGGDGDQPQHF. CDR3 coding DNA: TGTGCCAGCAGTCCAAGGGGAGGGGATGGGGATCAGCCCCAGCATTTT.

Only a few counts were recorded for this clone. The chain uses TRBV5-4 and TRBJ1-6, with D maybe TRBD1 (6 bases). Trimming took off 5 bases at V and 7 bases at J, with 13 bases between the two ends. The CDR3 is 14 residues long. Germline-derived CDR1 and CDR2 are SGHNT and YYREEE (reference sequence). For the CDR3, the DNA is TGTGCCAGCAGTCAGGACAGAGGAAATTCACCCCTCCACTTT. This translates into CASSQDRGNSPLHF. The whole variable domain, remainder taken from reference TRBV5-4 and TRBJ1-6, is ETGVTQSPTHLIKTRGQQVTLRCSSQSGHNTVSWYQQALGQGPQFIFQYYREEENGRGNFPPRFSGLQFPNYSSELNVNALELDDSALYLCASSQDRGNSPLHFGNGTRLTVT.

CDR3 loop: CASSPRTGGGTEAFF. CDR3 nucleotides: TGTGCCAGCTCACCCCGGACAGGGGGCGGAACTGAAGCTTTCTTT. The chain uses TRBV18 and TRBJ1-1; 11 bases are shared with TRBD1. This CDR3 is built from 15 residues. The V gene end was trimmed by 3 bases and the J gene end by 5 bases; junction bases not matched to a gene: 5. Germline assignment: CDR1 KGHSH and CDR2 LQKENI. The full variable domain, in which reference TRBV18 and TRBJ1-1 provide the parts outside the CDR3, is NAGVMQNPRHLVRRRGQEARLRCSPMKGHSHVYWYRQLPEEGLKFMVYLQKENIIDESGMPKERFSAEFPKEGPSILRIQQVVRGDSAAYFCASSPRTGGGTEAFFGQGTRLTVV.

This chain joins TRBV9 and TRBJ2-5; 7 nucleotides line up with TRBD1. Germline loops: CDR1 SGDLS, CDR2 YYNGEE. The CDR3 has 14 amino acids. The V segment lost 3 bases and the J segment 1 base; nucleotides outside the gene matches: 3. This CDR3 is CASSARDSQETQYF. The CDR3 DNA reads as TGTGCCAGCAGCGCCAGGGACAGCCAAGAGACCCAGTACTTC.

The chain links TRBV6-5 to TRBJ2-1, with 10 bases fitting TRBD1. This CDR3 region has 16 residues. Trimming took 4 bases from V and 6 from J; bases not matched to a gene: 9. The germline CDR1 and CDR2 sequences are MNHEY and SVGAGI. CDR3 DNA sequence: TGTGCCAGCAGTTCCCTCGGACAGGGGGTTGGCAATGAGCAGTTCTTC. This encodes CASSSLGQGVGNEQFF.

This clone came up a few times. The chain is built from TRBV11-2 and TRBJ1-6; no clear D gene. CDR3 length equals 13 residues. The germline V gene has CDR1 SGHAT and CDR2 FQNNGV. Trimming cost V 1 base and J 6 bases, with 4 bases left between them. The CDR3 here is CASSLVANSPLHF. CDR3 nucleotide sequence: TGTGCCAGCAGCTTAGTAGCTAATTCACCCCTCCACTTT.

The V and J genes are TRBV2 and TRBJ1-2; no reliable D call. Germline CDR1 is SNHLY and CDR2 is FYNNEI. Trimming stripped 6 bases from V and 3 bases from J, with 29 bases between. This CDR3 contains 19 residues. For the CDR3, the DNA is TGTGCCAGCAGACCCGTGTTGGCTTTAGAGGAGGGAATGGACTATGGCTACACCTTC. Residues: CASRPVLALEEGMDYGYTF.

The CDR3 region is CASSWGGVEAGELFF. The CDR3 DNA follows: TGTGCCAGCAGTTGGGGAGGGGTTGAGGCCGGGGAGCTGTTTTTT. The chain carries TRBV27 and TRBJ2-2; TRBD2 agrees at 7 bases. Unmatched junction bases numbered 8, after V lost 4 bases and J lost 6 bases. CDR3 length equals 15 residues. From germline, CDR1 is MNHEY and CDR2 SMNVEV (reference sequence).

The chain is built from TRBV18 and TRBJ1-5; 7 bases align to TRBD1. Germline V gene lookup returns CDR1 KGHSH and CDR2 LQKENI. The CDR3 has 15 residues. The junction had 6 bases not matched to a gene; V was cut back by 3 bases and J by 4 bases. The CDR3 region is CASSPEGTANQPQHF. The CDR3 DNA reads TGTGCCAGCTCACCGGAGGGGACAGCGAATCAGCCCCAGCATTTT.

The V and J genes are TRBV6-6 and TRBJ2-7; possible D gene TRBD2, 6 bases. This CDR3 spans 13 amino acids. Deletions cut 2 bases from V and 3 bases from J, with 8 bases between. The V gene's germline CDR1 is MNHNY and CDR2 SVGAGI (reference sequence). The CDR3 reads CASSYGGSYEQYV. The CDR3 DNA sequence: TGTGCCAGCAGTTACGGGGGGAGCTACGAGCAGTACGTC.

This CDR3 is CASSQDRGTASLVRGGAAEAFF. The DNA for the CDR3 is TGTGCCAGCAGCCAAGACCGCGGGACCGCGTCATTAGTGAGGGGGGGGGCCGCTGAAGCTTTCTTT. This sequence joins TRBV4-2 and TRBJ1-1; perhaps TRBD1 as D (6 bases). With 0 bases removed from V and 6 bases from J, the gap between germline ends came to 35 bases. CDR1 and CDR2 from the germline V gene are LGHNA and YNFKEQ. This CDR3 has 22 residues.

The chain is built from TRBV5-1 and TRBJ1-6; D gene uncertain. Germline loops: CDR1 SGHRS, CDR2 YFSETQ. The CDR3 is 15 residues long. Trimming shortened V by 0 bases and J by 8 bases, and 12 bases separated the two germline ends. CDR3 DNA: TGCGCCAGCAGCTTGGGACTCCCCTGGGATTCACCCCTCCACTTT. Protein product: CASSLGLPWDSPLHF.

This clone was picked up one time. The chain joins TRBV7-2 to TRBJ1-4; a possible D gene is TRBD1 (5 bases). Trimming pared 5 bases from V and 8 bases from J, leaving 18 bases between. Per the germline V gene, CDR1 is SGHTA and CDR2 is FQGNSA. The CDR3 is 15 residues long. Here the CDR3 reads CASSPAGGFREKLFF. The CDR3 DNA sequence: TGTGCCAGCAGCCCCGCGGGGGGTTTTCGGGAAAAACTGTTTTTT.

The J gene is TRBJ2-3, the V gene TRBV10-1, with a possible D match to TRBD2 (6 bases). The V gene's germline CDR1 is WNHNN and CDR2 SYGVQD (reference sequence). The CDR3 extends over 14 amino acids. V was pared by 2 bases and J by 4 bases, with 10 bases between. The CDR3 spells CASSETGVADTQYF. The CDR3 bases are TGCGCCAGCAGTGAGACGGGGGTGGCAGATACGCAGTATTTT.

This clone appeared a few times. The rearrangement uses TRBV19 and TRBJ1-2; tentatively, D is TRBD1 (5 bases). V shed 6 bases and J shed 5 bases, with 13 bases lying between them. CDR1 and CDR2 (germline): LNHDA, SQIVND (reference sequence). The CDR3 is 13 residues long. The CDR3 region has the DNA TGTGCCAGTAGACAGGAACTGCCTTATGGCTACACCTTC. Its translation is CASRQELPYGYTF.

The V call is TRBV4-3, the J call TRBJ1-5; D unclear. Germline V gene data show CDR1 as LGHNA and CDR2 as YSLEER. The CDR3 totals 13 residues. Trimming shortened V by 1 base and J by 5 bases, and 6 bases separated the two germline ends. The CDR3 region is CASSQGPDQPQHF. The CDR3 DNA follows: TGCGCCAGCAGCCAAGGGCCCGATCAGCCCCAGCATTTT.

V and J are TRBV5-1 and TRBJ2-1, with TRBD1 matching over 11 bases. The V and J ends lost 3 bases and 9 bases, in that order; junction bases with no gene match: 5. Germline CDR1 reads SGHRS; CDR2 reads YFSETQ. The CDR3 has 14 residues. The CDR3 here is CASSSGQGGGEQFF. In nucleotides, the CDR3 is TGCGCCAGCAGCTCGGGACAGGGGGGAGGTGAGCAGTTCTTC.

This clone was seen many times. This sequence joins TRBV6-6 and TRBJ1-2; 8 positions match TRBD1. The CDR3 totals 15 residues. With 3 bases clipped from V and 7 bases from J, the junction kept 10 bases outside the gene matches. In germline, CDR1 is MNHNY, CDR2 SVGAGI (reference sequence). As DNA, the CDR3 is TGTGCCAGCAGTTATTCCCAAGACAGGGGCTCTGGCTACACCTTC. Its translation: CASSYSQDRGSGYTF.

There are a few counts of this clone. The chain employs TRBV5-1 and TRBJ2-7, with 7 bases fitting TRBD1. The CDR3 consists of 13 residues. The V segment lost 0 bases and the J segment 6 bases; nucleotides outside the gene matches: 3. The V gene's germline CDR1 is SGHRS and CDR2 YFSETQ. This chain's CDR3 is CASSLVPGGEQYV. CDR3 nucleotide sequence: TGCGCCAGCAGCTTGGTGCCAGGGGGCGAGCAGTACGTC.

V gene TRBV19 combines with J gene TRBJ1-5; 11 bases match TRBD1. CDR3 length equals 16 residues. J gave up 5 bases and V 4 bases, and 7 bases lay outside the gene matches. Germline CDR1 and CDR2: LNHDA and SQIVND (reference sequence). The CDR3 loop is CASSTGQGGAHQPQHF. The CDR3 DNA reads TGTGCCAGTAGTACGGGACAGGGGGGTGCTCATCAGCCCCAGCATTTT.

This rearrangement joins TRBV5-5 to TRBJ1-3; TRBD1 agrees at 8 bases. Trimming took 4 bases from V and 0 from J; bases not matched to a gene: 15. The germline V gene has CDR1 SGHKS and CDR2 YYEKEE (reference sequence). The CDR3 has 19 residues. The CDR3 DNA follows: TGTGCCAGCAGCCAACCTGGAGGACAGGGCGCGGACTCTGGAAACACCATATATTTT. Amino acids: CASSQPGGQGADSGNTIYF.

The rearrangement joins TRBV5-8 to TRBJ1-2; 8 bases match TRBD1. The CDR3 has 15 amino acids. Germline trimming cut 8 bases from V and 4 bases from J; bases unmatched to any gene: 13. The germline V gene encodes CDR1 SGHTS and CDR2 YDEGEE. The CDR3 region is CARWTGSPQPYGYTF. In nucleotides, the CDR3 is TGTGCCAGATGGACAGGGAGCCCTCAACCCTATGGCTACACCTTC.

On this clone itself: One junction end disagrees with the germline gene, perhaps due to a read error. This rearrangement joins TRBV7-7 to TRBJ2-5, with a possible D match to TRBD2 (6 bases). The CDR3 is 15 amino acids. Germline-derived CDR1 and CDR2 are SSHAT and FNYEAQ (reference sequence). The CDR3 nucleotides read TGTGCTAGCAGCTTATTGGGGGGAAAGGGAGAGACCCAGTACTTC. This sequence encodes CASSLLGGKGETQYF.

The rearrangement uses TRBV7-6 and TRBJ1-1; D might be TRBD1 (6 bases). V lost 5 bases to trimming and J lost 4 bases, with 20 bases between them. The CDR3 is 16 residues long. Germline values: CDR1 SGHVS, CDR2 FNYEAQ. This CDR3 reads CASSPYRGAMVTEAFF. The CDR3 DNA sequence: TGTGCCAGCAGCCCCTATCGGGGGGCGATGGTCACTGAAGCTTTCTTT.

The V gene is TRBV5-4, the J gene TRBJ2-5; no clear D gene. V was clipped by 6 bases and J by 5 bases, with 11 bases between them. Germline CDR1 reads SGHNT; CDR2 reads YYREEE (reference sequence). This CDR3 contains 12 residues. The CDR3 region is CASTETGETQYF. The CDR3 nucleotides read TGTGCCAGCACTGAGACTGGGGAGACCCAGTACTTC.

V gene TRBV2 combines with J gene TRBJ1-1; D might be TRBD1 (5 bases). Trimming pared 4 bases from V and 11 bases from J, leaving 17 bases between. From germline, CDR1 is SNHLY and CDR2 FYNNEI. The CDR3 totals 13 residues. As DNA, the CDR3 is TGTGCCAGCAGTGTTCGGACGGACACCGGGGCTTTCTTT. It specifies CASSVRTDTGAFF.

There are a few counts of this clone. The chain is built from TRBV27 and TRBJ1-2; D is perhaps TRBD1 (6 bases). The germline gives CDR1 MNHEY, CDR2 SMNVEV (reference sequence). This CDR3 region has 16 residues. Deletions cut 6 bases from V and 8 bases from J, with 25 bases between. CDR3 residues: CASSPSGGGAFRGYTF. In DNA, the CDR3 is TGTGCCAGCAGCCCTTCCGGGGGGGGCGCATTCCGGGGCTACACCTTC.

The rearrangement links TRBV5-1 to TRBJ2-3; 8 nucleotides match TRBD2. V lost 1 base, J lost 4 bases, and 8 bases stayed unmatched. Germline loops: CDR1 SGHRS, CDR2 YFSETQ. This CDR3 contains 16 residues. CDR3: CASSLRTSSDADTQYF. CDR3 bases: TGCGCCAGCAGCTTGAGGACTAGCAGTGACGCAGATACGCAGTATTTT.

This clone was detected once. The chain recombines TRBV5-1 with TRBJ2-5; D unresolved. V was trimmed by 1 base and J by 5 bases, leaving 9 bases between them. This CDR3 is built from 13 residues. Germline V gene lookup returns CDR1 SGHRS and CDR2 YFSETQ. CDR3: CASSLTIRETQYF. CDR3 coding DNA: TGCGCCAGCAGCTTGACCATCAGGGAGACCCAGTACTTC.